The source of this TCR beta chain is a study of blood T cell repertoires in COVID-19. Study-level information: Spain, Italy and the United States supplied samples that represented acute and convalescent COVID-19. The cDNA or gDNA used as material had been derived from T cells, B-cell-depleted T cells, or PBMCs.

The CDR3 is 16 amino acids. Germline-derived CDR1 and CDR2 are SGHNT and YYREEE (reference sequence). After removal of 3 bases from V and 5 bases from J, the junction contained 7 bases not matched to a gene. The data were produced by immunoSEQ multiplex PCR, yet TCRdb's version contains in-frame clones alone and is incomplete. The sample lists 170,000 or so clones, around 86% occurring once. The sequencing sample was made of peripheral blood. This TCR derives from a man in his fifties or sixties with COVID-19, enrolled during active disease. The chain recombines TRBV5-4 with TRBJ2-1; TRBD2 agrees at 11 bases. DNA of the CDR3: TGTGCCAGCAGCTCCCGGACTAGCGGGCAACACAATGAGCAGTTCTTC. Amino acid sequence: CASSSRTSGQHNEQFF.